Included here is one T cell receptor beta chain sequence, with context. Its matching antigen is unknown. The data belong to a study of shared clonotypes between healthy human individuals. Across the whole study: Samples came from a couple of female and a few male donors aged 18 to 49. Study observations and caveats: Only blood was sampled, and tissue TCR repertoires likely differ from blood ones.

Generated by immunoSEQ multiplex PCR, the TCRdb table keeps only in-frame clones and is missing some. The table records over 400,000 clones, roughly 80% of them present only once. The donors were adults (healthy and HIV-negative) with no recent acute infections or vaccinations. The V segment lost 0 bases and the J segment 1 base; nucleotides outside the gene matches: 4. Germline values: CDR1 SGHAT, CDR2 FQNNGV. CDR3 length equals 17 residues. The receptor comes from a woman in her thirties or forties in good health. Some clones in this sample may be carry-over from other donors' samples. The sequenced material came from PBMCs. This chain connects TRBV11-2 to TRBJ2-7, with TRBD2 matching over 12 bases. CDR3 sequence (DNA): TGTGCCAGCAGCTTAGAACTAGCGGGAGGCGGTTCCTACGAGCAGTACTTC. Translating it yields CASSLELAGGGSYEQYF.